These 10 T cell receptor beta chains came from one sample sequenced in a study of T cell responses to AZD1222 COVID-19 vaccine (dated by TCRdb to the early 2020s). The library was made by the immunoSEQ multiplex PCR assay. The immuneACCESS repertoire file appears here via TCRdb, limited to in-frame rearrangements. These files lack a portion of the clones; in checked studies, under half of the deficit traces to unresolved V genes, and the cause of the others is not known. The sample profile shows around 100,000 clones; around 87% of them were found once. 4.2% of the sample belongs to the ten largest clones. Sample time point, as interpreted from the label and publication: baseline before first vaccination. The sample's treatment or condition label, in plain terms: meningococcal conjugate vaccine given as trial control. The sample consisted of peripheral blood, taken on day 0 of MenACWY control vaccination. These receptor sequences come from an adult in good health.

The gene calls are TRBV18 and TRBJ1-6; the D gene is possibly TRBD1 (6 bases). The germline V gene has CDR1 KGHSH and CDR2 LQKENI. The CDR3 sequence is 17 residues long. The V end lost 5 bases, the J end lost 0 bases, and 14 bases lay between the germline ends. CDR3 DNA sequence: TGTGCCAGCTCATCCCCCCAGGGGAGCTCCTATAATTCACCCCTCCACTTT. It codes for CASSSPQGSSYNSPLHF.

In its sample, this clone was seen once. V gene TRBV11-3 combines with J gene TRBJ2-1; perhaps TRBD1 as D (8 bases). The V gene lost 2 bases and the J gene lost 5 bases, with 13 bases spanning the gap. The germline CDR1 and CDR2 sequences are SGHNT and YENEEA. The CDR3 covers 15 residues. The CDR3 spells CASSLRQGRDNEQFF. The DNA of the CDR3 is TGTGCCAGCAGCTTACGACAGGGGAGGGACAATGAGCAGTTCTTC.

This sequence joins TRBV29-1 and TRBJ1-1; D is ambiguous. V was cut by 2 bases and J by 1 base, with 11 bases left in between. The CDR3 is made up of 14 amino acids. Germline CDR1 is SQVTM and CDR2 is ANQGSEA. The CDR3 nucleotides read TGCAGCGTTGAAAGCCCAGAAGGGAACACTGAAGCTTTCTTT. Protein: CSVESPEGNTEAFF.

This clone came up a few times. V gene TRBV5-1 combines with J gene TRBJ2-7; D ambiguous. This CDR3 spans 14 amino acids. Germline V CDR1 and CDR2: SGHRS, YFSETQ. Trimming removed 2 bases at V and 2 bases at J, with 11 bases between. The DNA of the CDR3 is TGCGCCAGCAGCTTTGACCCTCCAGCCTACGAGCAGTACTTC. Encoded protein: CASSFDPPAYEQYF.

V is TRBV18 and J is TRBJ1-1, with D hard to call. Germline CDR1 reads KGHSH; CDR2 reads LQKENI. V lost 3 bases to trimming and J lost 2 bases, with 13 bases between them. The CDR3 loop spans 15 amino acids. The CDR3 DNA sequence: TGTGCCAGCTCACCCACTGCAGTTGCTAACACTGAAGCTTTCTTT. Its translation is CASSPTAVANTEAFF.

The rearrangement joins TRBV6-1 to TRBJ1-2; TRBD1 is a possible D gene (6 bases). V lost 1 base and J lost 7, with 16 bases in between. The CDR3 extends over 15 amino acids. Germline V gene data show CDR1 as MNHNS and CDR2 as SASEGT. In DNA form, the CDR3 reads TGTGCCAGCAGTGAAGGGGCAGGGGCTTTTGTTGGCTACACCTTC. Translated, it gives CASSEGAGAFVGYTF.

The chain is built from TRBV4-3 and TRBJ1-2; D not resolved. The CDR3 sequence is 15 residues long. V gave up 1 base and J gave up 0 bases, with 9 bases separating them. The germline V gene has CDR1 LGHNA and CDR2 YSLEER. CDR3 protein: CASSQVAGANYGYTF. The CDR3 DNA is TGCGCCAGCAGCCAAGTTGCCGGAGCTAACTATGGCTACACCTTC.

This clone has a single count. The chain couples TRBV7-2 to TRBJ1-6, with 9 positions matching TRBD1. V lost 4 bases to trimming and J lost 7 bases; unmatched junction nucleotides: 5. Looked up from germline, CDR1 is SGHTA and CDR2 is FQGNSA. The length of the CDR3 is 15 residues. The chain's CDR3 is CASSWATGGNSPLHF. The CDR3 nucleotides read TGTGCCAGCAGCTGGGCGACAGGGGGGAATTCACCCCTCCACTTT.

The V and J genes are TRBV10-3 and TRBJ1-1; D not resolved. Trimming pared 3 bases from V and 1 base from J, leaving 6 bases between. This CDR3 has 13 amino acids. Germline assignment: CDR1 ENHRY and CDR2 SYGVKD. DNA of the CDR3: TGTGCCATCAGTGATAGGCAGAACACTGAAGCTTTCTTT. Residues: CAISDRQNTEAFF.

This chain connects TRBV5-4 to TRBJ2-3, with D maybe TRBD2 (6 bases). The CDR3 consists of 14 residues. V was cut by 5 bases and J by 2 bases, with 12 bases left in between. Germline V CDR1 and CDR2: SGHNT, YYREEE (reference sequence). The chain's CDR3 is CASRVAENTDTQYF. CDR3 nucleotide sequence: TGTGCCAGCAGGGTAGCGGAAAACACAGATACGCAGTATTTT.